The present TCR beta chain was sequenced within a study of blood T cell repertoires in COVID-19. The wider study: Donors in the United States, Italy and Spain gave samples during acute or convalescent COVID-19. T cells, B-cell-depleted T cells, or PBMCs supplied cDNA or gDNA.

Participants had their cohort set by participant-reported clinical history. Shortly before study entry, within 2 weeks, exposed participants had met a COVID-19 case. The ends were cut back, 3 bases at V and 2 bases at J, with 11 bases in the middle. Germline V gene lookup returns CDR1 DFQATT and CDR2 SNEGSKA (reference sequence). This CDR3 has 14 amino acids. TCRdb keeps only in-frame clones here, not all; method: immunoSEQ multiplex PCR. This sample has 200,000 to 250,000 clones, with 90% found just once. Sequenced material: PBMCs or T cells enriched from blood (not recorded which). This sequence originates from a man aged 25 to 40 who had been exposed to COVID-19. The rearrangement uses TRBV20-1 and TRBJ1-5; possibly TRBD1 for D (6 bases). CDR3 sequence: CSASKAGGNQPQHF. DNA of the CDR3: TGCAGTGCTAGTAAAGCAGGGGGCAATCAGCCCCAGCATTTT.